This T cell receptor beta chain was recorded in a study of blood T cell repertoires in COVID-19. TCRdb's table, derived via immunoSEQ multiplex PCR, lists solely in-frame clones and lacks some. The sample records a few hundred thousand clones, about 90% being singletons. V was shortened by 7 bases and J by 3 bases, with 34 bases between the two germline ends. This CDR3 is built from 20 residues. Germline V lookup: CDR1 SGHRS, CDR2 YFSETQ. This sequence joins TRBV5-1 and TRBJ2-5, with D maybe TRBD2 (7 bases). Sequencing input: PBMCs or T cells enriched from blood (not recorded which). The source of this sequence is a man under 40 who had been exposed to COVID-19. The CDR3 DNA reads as TGCGCCAGCCGAACTCCTTCAGCGGTGGAGGGGGGGACCTCTGAAGAGACCCAGTACTTC. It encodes CASRTPSAVEGGTSEETQYF.